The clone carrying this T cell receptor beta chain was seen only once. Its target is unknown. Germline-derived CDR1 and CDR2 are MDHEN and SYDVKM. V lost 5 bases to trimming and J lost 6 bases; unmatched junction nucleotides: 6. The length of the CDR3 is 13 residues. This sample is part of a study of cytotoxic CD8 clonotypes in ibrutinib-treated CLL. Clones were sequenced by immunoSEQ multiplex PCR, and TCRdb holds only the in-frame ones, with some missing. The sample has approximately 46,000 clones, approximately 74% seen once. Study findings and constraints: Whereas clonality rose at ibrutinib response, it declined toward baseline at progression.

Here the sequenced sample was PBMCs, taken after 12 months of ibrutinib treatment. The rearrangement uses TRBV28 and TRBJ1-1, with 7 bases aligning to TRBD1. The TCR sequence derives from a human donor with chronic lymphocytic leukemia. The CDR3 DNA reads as TGTGCCAGCAGTGTTGAGCAGGGGGCTGAAGCTTTCTTT. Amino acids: CASSVEQGAEAFF.